This note documents a single T cell receptor beta chain sequence. The data stem from a study of a mutant IDH1 vaccine in newly diagnosed glioma. Study context: Mean patient age was roughly 43 years; about 60% were male and approximately 40% female. Antecedent treatment encompassed radiotherapy, temozolomide, or their combination; the majority received both.

Time point described: baseline, week 1 (first vaccination visit). Treatment defined: pre-vaccination baseline after standard-of-care therapy. Produced via immunoSEQ multiplex PCR; TCRdb's table is partial and in-frame only. The table has around 16,000 clones, nearly 97% seen once. Looked up from germline, CDR1 is MNHEY and CDR2 is SVGAGI. This CDR3 is 15 amino acids long. With 6 bases removed from V and 8 bases from J, the gap between germline ends came to 22 bases. V is TRBV6-5 and J is TRBJ1-1; D is undetermined. The origin of this receptor is a young woman with glioma. Some clones in this sample may be carry-over from other donors' samples. The specimen comprised peripheral blood mononuclear cells (PBMCs), sampled from a glioma patient treated with radiotherapy, temozolomide or both. The CDR3 bases are TGTGCCAGCAGCCGAACATCCCTCGGCCCCATAGAAGCTTTCTTT. This codes for CASSRTSLGPIEAFF.